This T cell receptor beta chain was captured in a study of cytomegalovirus exposure and HLA in healthy donors. V was pared by 2 bases and J by 8 bases, with 6 bases of the junction left unmatched. This CDR3 has 16 amino acids. In germline, CDR1 is SGHTS, CDR2 YDEGEE. The PCR made use of 60 Vbeta and 13 Jbeta primers. Here immunoSEQ multiplex PCR was the method, and the copy in TCRdb shows in-frame clones only, minus some. The table records some 100,000 clones, around 80% of them present only once. This clone occurred once. The chain links TRBV5-8 to TRBJ2-1, with 14 positions matching TRBD2. The source is a female donor in good health and CMV-seropositive. The sequencing sample was made of PBMCs. CDR3 residues: CASSLPGLAGVDEQFF. CDR3 nucleotides: TGTGCCAGCAGCTTACCGGGACTAGCGGGAGTTGATGAGCAGTTCTTC.